This T cell receptor beta chain was found in a study of PD-1 blockade in classical Hodgkin lymphoma. Only in-frame clones appear in the TCRdb table, and some are missing; sequencing was by immunoSEQ multiplex PCR. The repertoire has some 16,000 clones, around 92% of them found once; the top ten carry 0.51%. Trimming left V 4 bases short and J 4 bases short, with 6 bases between. The CDR3 runs 12 residues. Germline V gives CDR1 SEHNR, CDR2 FQNEAQ (reference sequence). Time point of the sample: newly diagnosed, previously untreated cHL patient sample. It was by magnetic negative selection that CD4+ T cells were purified from thawed PBMCs. The comparison group had newly diagnosed, previously untreated classical Hodgkin lymphoma. Study-wide findings and caveats: As was reported, newly diagnosed patients showed lower baseline TCR diversity than healthy donors did. Nothing has yet pinned down what causes the repertoire differences, possibly disease activity or prior therapy.

As to this clone: Antigen unknown.

The receptor was isolated from a human donor with classical Hodgkin lymphoma. Input material: CD4+ T cells from blood. The V gene is TRBV7-9, the J gene TRBJ2-3, with no clear D. The CDR3 DNA reads TGTGCCAGCAGCTCAGGAGCAGATACGCAGTATTTT. It is translated as CASSSGADTQYF.